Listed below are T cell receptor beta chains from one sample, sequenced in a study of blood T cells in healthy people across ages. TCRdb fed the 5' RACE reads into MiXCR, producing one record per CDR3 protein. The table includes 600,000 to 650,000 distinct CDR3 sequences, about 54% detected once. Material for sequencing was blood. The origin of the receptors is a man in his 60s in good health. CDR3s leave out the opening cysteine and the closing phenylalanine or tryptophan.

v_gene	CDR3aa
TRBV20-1	SARDRGLAGGPPYKKQF
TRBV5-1	ASSMGQGYNEQF
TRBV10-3	AISESHRSTYTQY
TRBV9	ASSTGTRNTGELF
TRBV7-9	ASSLKGPLETQY
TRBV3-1	ASSPDYVAKNIQY
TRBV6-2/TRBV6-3	ASSYPGSGANVLT
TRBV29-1	SVVRGGEETQY
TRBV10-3	AISESVTGGNEQF
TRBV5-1	ASSTGAGGREAF
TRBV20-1	SAMGYTQY
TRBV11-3	ASSSYHGTAQF
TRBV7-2	ASSLQGADTQY